This TCR beta chain was retrieved from a study of T cell changes during pregnancy in multiple sclerosis. Here immunoSEQ multiplex PCR was the method, and the copy in TCRdb shows in-frame clones only, minus some. The data hold roughly 40,000 clones, with approximately 90% observed a single time. The CDR3 totals 12 residues. Germline values: CDR1 SEHNR, CDR2 FQNEAQ (reference sequence). V shed 3 bases and J 12 bases; nucleotides not matched to a gene: 8. The chain combines TRBV7-9 with TRBJ2-7, with 7 bases that match TRBD2. The sequence came from a female donor with multiple sclerosis, enrolled in a pregnancy study. This specimen consisted of peripheral blood, obtained before pregnancy. DNA of the CDR3: TGTGCCAGCAGCTTGTATCCGGGAGGAAGGTACTTC. Translating it yields CASSLYPGGRYF.